The T cell receptor (beta chain) described here comes from a study of blood T cells in healthy people across ages (dated by TCRdb to between 2014 and 2017). Context from the whole study: Template switching captured roughly one uniquely barcoded TCR beta cDNA molecule per two T cells in model experiments. Age-related changes in TCR beta repertoire diversity were measured in the study by deep sequencing normalized with unique cDNA molecular identifiers. The donors were divided into four age groups: young (average approximately 15 years), middle-aged (roughly 40), aged (around 67) and long-lived (approximately 74). Two additional independent replicas of 1 million unique cDNA reads from the same blood draw were analyzed for two donors (one aged 18 to 30 and one aged 80 or older). Overall study results and their limits: The CMV infection status of donors was not known, potentially confounding age-related changes in expanded clonotypes. Estimates of total diversity based on one million sequenced T cells were regarded as lower bounds and as underestimates. Conclusive comparison of naive and antigen-experienced compartments was prevented by the profiling of bulk unsorted PBMCs. Observed TCR beta diversity per million T cells fell roughly linearly with age, and a significant reduction was already apparent by age about 43. Compared with the aged group, the long-lived group had more naive CD4+ T cells, fewer expanded clones and increased TCR diversity, suggesting age selection. The percentage of naive T cells measured by flow cytometry correlated strongly with observed TCR beta diversity.

To prepare the library, 5' RACE was applied. Sequencing took place on an Illumina HiSeq 2500. A second PCR of roughly 7 to 11 cycles was performed with a sample-barcoded 5' primer and a J-beta primer mix. A unique molecular identifier was introduced onto each TCR beta cDNA molecule by a template-switch 5' adaptor carrying 12 random nucleotides. At least 2.5 million CDR3-containing paired-end reads were obtained from each sample. The Mint cDNA synthesis kit, primed by a TRBC-specific oligonucleotide, was used to synthesize first-strand cDNA from all RNA. After uracil-DNA glycosylase treatment, a first 18-cycle PCR used universal primers M1SS and BC2_uni_R on all cDNA. The paper's processing steps were these. Normalization of each sample was performed by random selection of 1 million high-quality reads, each carrying a distinct molecular identifier. Instead of being binned into consensus sequences, reads with shared molecular identifiers were discarded. MiTCR, run with a Q25 quality threshold and the strictest error-elimination algorithm, handled CDR3 identification, clonotype clustering and error correction. Lower-bound total TCR beta diversity was estimated with a nonparametric unseen species model using Euler transformation. TCRdb reworked the public reads: Q25 trimming with fastp, MiXCR clone assembly, productive beta chains retained. CDR3 protein sequences are deduplicated, and each keeps its most common genes and DNA. In this record, the V and J calls reflect TCRdb's handling and not the investigators' own analysis. The sample profile shows 500,000 to 650,000 distinct CDR3 sequences; around 27% of them were found once. The ten biggest clones cover approximately 3.3% of the sample.

This clonotype came up a few times. This clone's antigen is unknown. Sequence at one end of the junction differs from germline and may be a read error. The approximately 41 donors, aged roughly 6 to 90 years, were systemically healthy Caucasian individuals from Russia. Roughly 10 milliliters of peripheral blood were collected from each donor into EDTA-treated Vacutainer tubes. Ficoll-Paque density-gradient centrifugation was used to isolate PBMCs, with at least 7 million per sample. Trizol reagent was used to extract total RNA from PBMCs, with at least 6 micrograms per sample. For every donor, flow cytometry on a PBMC aliquot measured the percentage of naive CD45RAhigh/CD27high T cells. CDR1 and CDR2 are read off the germline V gene as KGHSH and LQKENI. The CDR3 covers 11 residues, taking in both the cysteine and the phenylalanine. Only the CDR3 DNA is retained, 33 bases long and in frame from the first base.

In addition, the sample was reused for a study of T cells of mothers and their children. Per the second study: Nine systemically healthy Caucasian individuals served as donors, namely three mothers together with their six children. cDNA synthesis consumed the entire amount of extracted RNA, loaded at around 1.5 ug RNA in each 15 ul reaction. In the second PCR, sample barcodes and 2-4 random nucleotides were introduced via the M1S primer. Each mother yielded over 8.5 million TCR beta CDR3 reads and each child 2.5 million to 3 million reads. TCR recombination output is similarly shaped by thymic selection in related and unrelated pairs, with a minor effect exerted by inherited differences. Normalized repertoire overlap in related mother-child pairs was always slightly higher than in unrelated mother-child pairs, but the difference was never significant. Persistent microchimeric T cell clones were not detected, at a sensitivity of approximately 100 clones per million clonotypes. Deep NGS was used in the study to compare the TCR beta repertoires of mothers and children and to look for features that separate related mother-child pairs from unrelated individuals. The mean age was roughly 44 +/- 4 years for the mothers and approximately 11 +/- 4 years for the children. After adapter ligation with NEBNext reagents, the libraries were sequenced on Illumina HiSeq 2000 with 100+100 nt paired-end reads. To prevent cross-contamination, the mother and child libraries were prepared one month apart and sequenced in separate runs. For each donor, somewhere between 500,000 and 2,000,000 distinct TCR beta clonotypes were identified. Naive TCR beta clonotypes were estimated from low-frequency clonotypes matched to each donor's FACS-determined naive share, without sorting.

The origin of this receptor is a boy aged 2 to 10 in good health. The sequence joins TRBV18 to TRBJ2-5, with the D gene too uncertain to name. Sequenced input: blood. The CDR3: CASSSQEAQYF. The DNA sequence is TGTGCCAGCTCATCTCAAGAGGCCCAGTACTTC.